This T cell receptor beta chain was recorded in a study of early T cells in non-severe SARS-CoV-2 infection. Unique molecular identifiers tagged individual cDNA molecules. TCRdb reanalysed the 5' RACE reads using MiXCR and keeps one entry per CDR3 protein. The table includes 25,000 to 30,000 distinct CDR3 sequences, about 4.2% detected once. This clonotype was seen more than once but under ten times. Germline assignment: CDR1 MDHEN and CDR2 SYDVKM. CDR3 length: 13 amino acids. Trimming cost V 7 bases and J 2 bases, with 11 bases left between them. Sequencing was done on a sample of whole blood. The receptor was isolated from an adult who was a healthcare worker with PCR-confirmed SARS-CoV-2 infection or an uninfected control (not recorded which). This rearrangement joins TRBV28 to TRBJ2-5, with D perhaps TRBD2 (6 bases). The CDR3 reads CASNLGGQETQYF. The CDR3 DNA follows: TGTGCCAGCAACTTAGGAGGGCAAGAGACCCAGTACTTC.